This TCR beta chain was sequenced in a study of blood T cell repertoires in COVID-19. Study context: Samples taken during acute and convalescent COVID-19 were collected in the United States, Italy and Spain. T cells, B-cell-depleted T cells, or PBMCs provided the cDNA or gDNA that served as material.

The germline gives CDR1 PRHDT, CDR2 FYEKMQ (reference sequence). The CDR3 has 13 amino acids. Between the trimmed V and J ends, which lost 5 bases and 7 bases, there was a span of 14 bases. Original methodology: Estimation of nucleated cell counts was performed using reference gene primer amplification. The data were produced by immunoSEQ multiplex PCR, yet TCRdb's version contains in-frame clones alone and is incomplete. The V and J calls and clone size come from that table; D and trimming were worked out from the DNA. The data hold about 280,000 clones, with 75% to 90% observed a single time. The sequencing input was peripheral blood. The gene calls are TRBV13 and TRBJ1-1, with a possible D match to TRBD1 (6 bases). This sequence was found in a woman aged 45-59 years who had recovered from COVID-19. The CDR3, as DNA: TGTGCCAGCAGCCCCCGGACAGCCCTTGAAGCTTTCTTT. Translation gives CASSPRTALEAFF.